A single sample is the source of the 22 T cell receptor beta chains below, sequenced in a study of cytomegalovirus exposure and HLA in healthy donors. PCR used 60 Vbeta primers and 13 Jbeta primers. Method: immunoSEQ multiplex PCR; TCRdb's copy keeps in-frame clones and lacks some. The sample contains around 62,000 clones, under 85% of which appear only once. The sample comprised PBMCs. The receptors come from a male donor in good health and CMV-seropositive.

CDR3 amino acids: CASSFLSEKLFF. CDR3 coding DNA: TGTGCCAGCAGCTTTTTGAGTGAAAAACTGTTTTTT. This sequence joins TRBV5-4 and TRBJ1-4, with no clear D. This CDR3 has 12 residues. Trimming cost V 2 bases and J 7 bases, with 6 bases left between them. Germline V gene sequence: CDR1 SGHNT, CDR2 YYREEE (reference sequence).

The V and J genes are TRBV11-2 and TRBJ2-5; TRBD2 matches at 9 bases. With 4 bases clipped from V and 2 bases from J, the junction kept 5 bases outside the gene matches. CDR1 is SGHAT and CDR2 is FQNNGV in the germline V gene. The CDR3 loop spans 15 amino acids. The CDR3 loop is CASSSITSGQETQYF. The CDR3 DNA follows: TGTGCCAGCAGCTCCATTACTAGCGGGCAAGAGACCCAGTACTTC.

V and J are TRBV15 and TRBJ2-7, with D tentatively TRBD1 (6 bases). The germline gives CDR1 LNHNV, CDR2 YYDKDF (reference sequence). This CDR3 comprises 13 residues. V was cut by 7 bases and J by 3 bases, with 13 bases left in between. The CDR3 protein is CATKAGEGYEQYF. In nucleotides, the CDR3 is TGTGCCACCAAGGCAGGGGAAGGCTACGAGCAGTACTTC.

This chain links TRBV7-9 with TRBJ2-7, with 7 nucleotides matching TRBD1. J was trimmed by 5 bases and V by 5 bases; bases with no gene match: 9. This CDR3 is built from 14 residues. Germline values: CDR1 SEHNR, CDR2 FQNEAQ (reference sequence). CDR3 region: CASSNDREVHEQYF. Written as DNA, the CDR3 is TGTGCCAGCAGCAACGACAGGGAAGTCCACGAGCAGTACTTC.

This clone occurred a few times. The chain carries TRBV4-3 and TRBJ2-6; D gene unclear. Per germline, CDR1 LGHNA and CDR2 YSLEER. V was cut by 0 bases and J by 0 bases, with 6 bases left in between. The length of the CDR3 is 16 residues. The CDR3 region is CASSQEPSSGANVLTF. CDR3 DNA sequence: TGCGCCAGCAGCCAAGAGCCGAGCTCTGGGGCCAACGTCCTGACTTTC.

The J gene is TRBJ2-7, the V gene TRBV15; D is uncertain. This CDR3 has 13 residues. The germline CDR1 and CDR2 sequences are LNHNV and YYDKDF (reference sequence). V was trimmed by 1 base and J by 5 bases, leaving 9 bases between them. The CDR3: CATSRATQDEQYF. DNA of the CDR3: TGTGCCACCAGCAGAGCGACACAAGACGAGCAGTACTTC. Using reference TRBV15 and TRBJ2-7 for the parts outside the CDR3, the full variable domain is DAMVIQNPRYQVTQFGKPVTLSCSQTLNHNVMYWYQQKSSQAPKLLFHYYDKDFNNEADTPDNFQSRRPNTSFCFLDIRSPGLGDTAMYLCATSRATQDEQYFGPGTRLTVT.

Here the CDR3 DNA reads TGTGCCAGCAGACCGGGACAGGGCCAACGCCTTGGGTACGAGCAGTACTTC. It codes for CASRPGQGQRLGYEQYF. This chain joins TRBV6-9 and TRBJ2-7, with TRBD1 matching over 9 bases. Germline assignment: CDR1 MNHGY and CDR2 SVAAGI. V was pared by 6 bases and J by 4 bases, with 16 bases of the junction left unmatched. The CDR3 is 17 residues long.

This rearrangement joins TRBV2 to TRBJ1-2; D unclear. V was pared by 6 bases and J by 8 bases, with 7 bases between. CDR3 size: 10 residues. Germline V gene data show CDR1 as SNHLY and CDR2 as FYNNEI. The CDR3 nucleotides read TGTGCCAGCAGGGAGGAGGGCTACACCTTC. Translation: CASREEGYTF. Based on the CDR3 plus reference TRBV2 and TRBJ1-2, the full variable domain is EPEVTQTPSHQVTQMGQEVILRCVPISNHLYFYWYRQILGQKVEFLVSFYNNEISEKSEIFDDQFSVERPDGSNFTLKIRSTKLEDSAMYFCASREEGYTFGSGTRLTVV.

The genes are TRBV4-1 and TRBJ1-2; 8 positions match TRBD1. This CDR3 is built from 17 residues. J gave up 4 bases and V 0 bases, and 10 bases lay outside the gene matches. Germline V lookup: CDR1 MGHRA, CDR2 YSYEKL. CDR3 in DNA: TGCGCCAGCAGCCAAGAACCGAGACAGGGGCCTCTCTATGGCTACACCTTC. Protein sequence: CASSQEPRQGPLYGYTF.

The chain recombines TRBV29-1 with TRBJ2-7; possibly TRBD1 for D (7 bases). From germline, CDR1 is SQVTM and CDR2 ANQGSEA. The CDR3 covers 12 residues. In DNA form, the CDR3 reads TGCAGTGGACGGGACAGCGGGTACGAGCAGTACTTC. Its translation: CSGRDSGYEQYF.

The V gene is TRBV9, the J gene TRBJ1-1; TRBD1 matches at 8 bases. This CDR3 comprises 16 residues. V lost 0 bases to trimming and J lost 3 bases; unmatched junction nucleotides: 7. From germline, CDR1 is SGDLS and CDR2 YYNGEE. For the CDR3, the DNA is TGTGCCAGCAGCGTAGGAAGGACAGGGCCCGACACTGAAGCTTTCTTT. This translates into CASSVGRTGPDTEAFF.

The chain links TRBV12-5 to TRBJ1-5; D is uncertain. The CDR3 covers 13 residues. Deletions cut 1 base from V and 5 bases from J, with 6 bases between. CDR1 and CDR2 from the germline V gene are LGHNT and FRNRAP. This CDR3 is CASGLDGDQPQHF. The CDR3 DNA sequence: TGTGCTAGTGGTTTGGACGGGGATCAGCCCCAGCATTTT.

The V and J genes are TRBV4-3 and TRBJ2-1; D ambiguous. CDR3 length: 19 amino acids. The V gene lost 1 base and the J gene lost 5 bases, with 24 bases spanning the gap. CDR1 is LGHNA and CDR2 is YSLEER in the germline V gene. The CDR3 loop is CASSQGVGSGQLIDNEQFF. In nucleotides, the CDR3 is TGCGCCAGCAGCCAAGGTGTCGGGTCGGGTCAGCTAATAGACAATGAGCAGTTCTTC.

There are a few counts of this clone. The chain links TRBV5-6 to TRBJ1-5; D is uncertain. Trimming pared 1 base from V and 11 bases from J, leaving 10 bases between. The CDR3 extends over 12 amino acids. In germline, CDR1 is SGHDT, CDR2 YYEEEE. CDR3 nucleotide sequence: TGTGCCAGCAGCTTGCTAAACCAGGCCCAGCATTTT. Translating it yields CASSLLNQAQHF. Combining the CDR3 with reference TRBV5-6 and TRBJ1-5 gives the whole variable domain DAGVTQSPTHLIKTRGQQVTLRCSPKSGHDTVSWYQQALGQGPQFIFQYYEEEERQRGNFPDRFSGHQFPNYSSELNVNALLLGDSALYLCASSLLNQAQHFGDGTRLSIL.

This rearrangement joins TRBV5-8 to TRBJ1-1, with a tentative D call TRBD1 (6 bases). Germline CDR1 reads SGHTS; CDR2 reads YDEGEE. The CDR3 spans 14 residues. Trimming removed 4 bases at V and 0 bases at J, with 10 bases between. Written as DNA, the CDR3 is TGTGCCAGCAGCGTCAGGGACATGAACACTGAAGCTTTCTTT. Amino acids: CASSVRDMNTEAFF.

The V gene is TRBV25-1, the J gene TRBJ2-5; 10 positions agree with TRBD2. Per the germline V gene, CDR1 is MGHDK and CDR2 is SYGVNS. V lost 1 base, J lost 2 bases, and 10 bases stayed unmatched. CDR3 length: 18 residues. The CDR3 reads CASSELKGASGGQETQYF. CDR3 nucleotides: TGTGCCAGCAGTGAATTAAAAGGGGCTAGCGGGGGTCAAGAGACCCAGTACTTC.

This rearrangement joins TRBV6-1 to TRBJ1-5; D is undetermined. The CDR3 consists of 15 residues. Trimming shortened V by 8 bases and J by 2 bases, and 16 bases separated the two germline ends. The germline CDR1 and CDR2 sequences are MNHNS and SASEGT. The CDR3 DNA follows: TGTGCCAGCGTACCAGGCAACAGTGGCAATCAGCCCCAGCATTTT. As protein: CASVPGNSGNQPQHF.

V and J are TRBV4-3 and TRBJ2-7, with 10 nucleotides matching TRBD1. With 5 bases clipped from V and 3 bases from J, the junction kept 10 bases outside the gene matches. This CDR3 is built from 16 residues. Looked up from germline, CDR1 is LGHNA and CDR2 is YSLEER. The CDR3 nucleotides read TGCGCCAGCAGCTACTCTGGGACAGGGGATATCTACGAGCAGTACTTC. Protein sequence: CASSYSGTGDIYEQYF.

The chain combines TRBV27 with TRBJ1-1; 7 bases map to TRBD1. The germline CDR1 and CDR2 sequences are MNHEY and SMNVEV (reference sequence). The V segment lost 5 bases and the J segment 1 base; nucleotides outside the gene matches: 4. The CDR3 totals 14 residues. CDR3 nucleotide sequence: TGTGCCAGCAGTCACGGACAGGCGAACACTGAAGCTTTCTTT. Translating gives CASSHGQANTEAFF.

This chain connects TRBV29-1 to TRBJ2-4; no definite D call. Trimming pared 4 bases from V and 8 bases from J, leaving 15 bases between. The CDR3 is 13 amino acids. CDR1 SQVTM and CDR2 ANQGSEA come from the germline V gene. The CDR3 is CSVAASYTDIQYF. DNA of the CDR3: TGCAGCGTTGCCGCGTCCTATACGGACATTCAGTACTTC. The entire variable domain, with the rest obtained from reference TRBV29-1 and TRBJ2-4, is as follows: SAVISQKPSRDICQRGTSLTIQCQVDSQVTMMFWYRQQPGQSLTLIATANQGSEATYESGFVIDKFPISRPNLTFSTLTVSNMSPEDSSIYLCSVAASYTDIQYFGAGTRLSVL.

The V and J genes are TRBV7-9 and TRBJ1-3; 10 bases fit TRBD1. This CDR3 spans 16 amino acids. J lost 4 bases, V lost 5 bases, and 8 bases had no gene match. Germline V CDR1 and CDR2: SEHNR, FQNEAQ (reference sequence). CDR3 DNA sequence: TGTGCCAGCAGCCCAGACAGGGGGCTAGAAGGAAACACCATATATTTT. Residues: CASSPDRGLEGNTIYF.

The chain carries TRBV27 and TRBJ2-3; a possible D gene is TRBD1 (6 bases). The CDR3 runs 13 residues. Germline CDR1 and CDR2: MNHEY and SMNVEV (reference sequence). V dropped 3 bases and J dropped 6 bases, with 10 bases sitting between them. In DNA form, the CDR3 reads TGTGCCAGCAGTTTCCCCACAGGGGATACGCAGTATTTT. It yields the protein CASSFPTGDTQYF.